Below, 16 T cell receptor beta chains from the same sample are listed, as sequenced in a study of T cell responses to AZD1222 COVID-19 vaccine. Assay: immunoSEQ multiplex PCR; the TCRdb copy retains only in-frame clones and omits some. The sample lists 180,000 or so clones; approximately 90% were seen once. Sequencing was performed on peripheral blood, taken 28 days after the second AZD1222 dose. The receptors derive from an adult who received the AZD1222 COVID-19 vaccine.

The chain is built from TRBV28 and TRBJ2-3; 8 bases are shared with TRBD1. Germline lookup yields CDR1 MDHEN and CDR2 SYDVKM. J lost 6 bases, V lost 4 bases, and 9 bases had no gene match. The CDR3 is 15 amino acids. As DNA, the CDR3 is TGTGCCAGCAGTTCACGGACAGGGCAGTACGATACGCAGTATTTT. It yields the protein CASSSRTGQYDTQYF.

V and J are TRBV28 and TRBJ2-1, with 9 bases lining up with TRBD1. The CDR3 runs to 14 residues. Looked up from germline, CDR1 is MDHEN and CDR2 is SYDVKM. V shed 9 bases, J shed 1 base, and the junction held 4 bases outside the gene matches. This chain's CDR3 is CASRTGASYNEQFF. In DNA form, the CDR3 reads TGTGCCAGTAGGACAGGGGCGTCCTACAATGAGCAGTTCTTC.

Here the CDR3 DNA reads TGTGCCAGCAGTGAAAGCTCGGGAAAAAAAGCTTTCTTT. It specifies CASSESSGKKAFF. This sequence joins TRBV6-1 and TRBJ1-1, with D unclear. V lost 2 bases and J lost 9, with 13 bases in between. The CDR3 has 13 residues. Germline V gene lookup returns CDR1 MNHNS and CDR2 SASEGT.

This clone occurred once. V and J are TRBV5-4 and TRBJ2-5, with 10 positions matching TRBD1. The CDR3 contains 15 residues. V trimming: 4 bases; J trimming: 1 base; junction bases outside the gene matches: 4. The germline V gene encodes CDR1 SGHNT and CDR2 YYREEE (reference sequence). CDR3: CASSRQGALQETQYF. CDR3 DNA sequence: TGTGCCAGCAGCCGACAGGGGGCCCTCCAAGAGACCCAGTACTTC.

This rearrangement joins TRBV7-9 to TRBJ1-5; maybe TRBD1 (5 bases). V was trimmed by 5 bases and J by 4 bases, leaving 6 bases between them. CDR1 and CDR2 (germline): SEHNR, FQNEAQ (reference sequence). There are 12 residues in the CDR3. The CDR3 coding sequence is TGTGCCAGCAGCGAGGGGAATCAGCCCCAGCATTTT. It yields the protein CASSEGNQPQHF.

J is TRBJ2-7 and V is TRBV5-1; 8 positions match TRBD1. The CDR3 is made up of 14 amino acids. The V segment lost 0 bases and the J segment 5 bases; nucleotides outside the gene matches: 4. The germline V gene has CDR1 SGHRS and CDR2 YFSETQ. Here the CDR3 reads CASSLGQGLNEQYF. The CDR3 DNA reads as TGCGCCAGCAGCTTGGGACAGGGGTTAAACGAGCAGTACTTC.

The chain has TRBV7-6 and TRBJ2-1; 13 nucleotides match TRBD2. The CDR3 extends over 15 amino acids. Germline CDR1 reads SGHVS; CDR2 reads FNYEAQ. Trimming at V came to 5 bases and at J to 7 bases, leaving 5 bases not matched to a gene. This chain's CDR3 is CASSRLAGGGNEQFF. The CDR3 DNA reads as TGTGCCAGCAGCCGACTAGCGGGAGGAGGTAATGAGCAGTTCTTC.

The chain is built from TRBV5-1 and TRBJ2-7; tentatively, D is TRBD2 (5 bases). This CDR3 region has 13 residues. The germline V and J ends were trimmed by 4 bases and 2 bases, with 10 bases remaining between them. In germline, CDR1 is SGHRS, CDR2 YFSETQ. The CDR3 DNA is TGCGCCAGCAGCGCGGGCAGTACCTACGAGCAGTACTTC. Amino acid sequence: CASSAGSTYEQYF.

The chain carries TRBV7-3 and TRBJ2-5, with D uncertain. V was pared by 5 bases and J by 5 bases, with 12 bases between. The CDR3 totals 13 residues. Germline CDR1 is SGHTA and CDR2 is FQGTGA. The CDR3 sequence: CASSQEAHETQYF. In DNA, the CDR3 is TGTGCCAGCAGCCAGGAAGCCCACGAGACCCAGTACTTC.

The chain joins TRBV11-2 to TRBJ1-2; D is ambiguous. CDR1 is SGHAT and CDR2 is FQNNGV in the germline V gene. CDR3 size: 13 residues. The germline V and J ends were trimmed by 5 bases and 4 bases, with 11 bases remaining between them. CDR3 sequence: CASSPGLGYGYTF. The CDR3 region has the DNA TGTGCCAGCAGCCCTGGTCTCGGCTATGGCTACACCTTC.

The CDR3 here is CASSVVTPPYGYTF. The CDR3 region has the DNA TGTGCCAGCAGCGTAGTGACACCCCCCTATGGCTACACCTTC. The rearrangement links TRBV9 to TRBJ1-2; D gene unclear. The CDR3 consists of 14 residues. Trimming removed 0 bases from V and 4 bases from J, with 10 bases in between. Germline loops: CDR1 SGDLS, CDR2 YYNGEE.

V is TRBV6-4 and J is TRBJ1-6, with 7 bases that match TRBD1. The V gene end was trimmed by 4 bases and the J gene end by 6 bases; junction bases not matched to a gene: 3. The length of the CDR3 is 14 residues. The germline V gene has CDR1 MRHNA and CDR2 SNTAGT. The CDR3 loop reads CASSVTGVNSPLHF. The CDR3 nucleotides are TGTGCCAGCAGTGTAACAGGGGTTAATTCACCCCTCCACTTT.

The chain links TRBV6-2 or TRBV6-3 to TRBJ2-7; D perhaps matches TRBD2 (5 bases). The germline gives CDR1 MNHEY, CDR2 SVGEGT. The CDR3 consists of 12 residues. With 2 bases removed from V and 7 bases from J, the gap between germline ends came to 9 bases. Here the CDR3 reads CASSYLRGEQYF. CDR3 DNA sequence: TGTGCCAGCAGTTACCTACGGGGAGAGCAGTACTTC.

V gene TRBV6-4 combines with J gene TRBJ2-2, with 8 bases that match TRBD1. V lost 3 bases and J lost 5; bases outside the gene matches: 5. The CDR3 is 15 amino acids. Germline lookup yields CDR1 MRHNA and CDR2 SNTAGT. CDR3 sequence reads: CASSERTGQTGELFF. CDR3 coding DNA: TGTGCCAGCAGTGAACGGACAGGGCAAACCGGGGAGCTGTTTTTT.

The genes are TRBV3-1 (or the pseudogene TRBV3-2) and TRBJ1-5; possibly TRBD1 for D (5 bases). This CDR3 spans 15 amino acids. V lost 3 bases and J 5 bases, leaving 14 bases between the germline ends. Germline V gives CDR1 LGHDT, CDR2 YNNKEL (reference sequence). CDR3 protein: CASSQGPGGHQPQHF. The CDR3 DNA reads as TGTGCCAGCAGCCAGGGGCCGGGGGGACATCAGCCCCAGCATTTT.

This chain connects TRBV30 to TRBJ2-3; possible D gene TRBD1, 6 bases. V dropped 0 bases and J dropped 1 base, with 8 bases sitting between them. In germline, CDR1 is GTSNPN, CDR2 SVGIG (reference sequence). There are 14 residues in the CDR3. CDR3 sequence (DNA): TGTGCCTGGAGTGTACCAGGGGGCACAGATACGCAGTATTTT. Amino acid sequence: CAWSVPGGTDTQYF. The variable domain in full, with the rest retrieved from reference TRBV30 and TRBJ2-3, is SQTIHQWPATLVQPVGSPLSLECTVEGTSNPNLYWYRQAAGRGLQLLFYSVGIGQISSEVPQNLSASRPQDRQFILSSKKLLLSDSGFYLCAWSVPGGTDTQYFGPGTRLTVL.